Shown below are 20 T cell receptor beta chains from a single sample sequenced in a study of identical twins. In TCRdb, the 5' RACE reads were re-called with MiXCR into one record per CDR3 protein. The profile covers 350,000 or so distinct CDR3 sequences, with about 12% appearing a single time and 7.2% taken by the ten largest. The same data also went into a second study, on yellow fever vaccine responses in identical twins.

Sequenced sample: CD8+ T cells sorted from blood. Receptors originate from a woman younger than 35 in good health.

The chain is built from TRBV24-1 and TRBJ2-3, with D tentatively TRBD2 (5 bases). Germline V CDR1 and CDR2: KGHDR, SFDVKD. CDR3 length equals 13 residues. V lost 5 bases to trimming and J lost 10 bases, with 15 bases between them. CDR3 sequence reads: CATSAGIYFPQYF. For the CDR3, the DNA is TGTGCCACCAGTGCGGGGATATATTTCCCGCAGTATTTT.

This clonotype was detected only a few times. This chain joins TRBV12-3 or TRBV12-4 and TRBJ2-7, with 11 bases aligning to TRBD2. The length of the CDR3 is 14 residues. The V gene end was trimmed by 6 bases and the J gene end by 4 bases; junction bases not matched to a gene: 5. The CDR3 DNA reads TGTGCCAGCAGCCTAGCGGGGGGTCTATACGAGCAGTACGTC. Amino acid sequence: CASSLAGGLYEQYV.

In nucleotides, the CDR3 is TGTGCCAGCACTGACTCACCTAGCGGGAGCGCCGGGGAGCTGTTTTTT. This codes for CASTDSPSGSAGELFF. V is TRBV2 and J is TRBJ2-2; 10 bases match TRBD2. V was pared by 7 bases and J by 6 bases, with 11 bases of the junction left unmatched. This CDR3 has 16 amino acids. Germline assignment: CDR1 SNHLY and CDR2 FYNNEI.

This clonotype was seen only a few times. The gene calls are TRBV5-5 and TRBJ2-3; weak D call: TRBD2 (6 bases). Trimming removed 4 bases from V and 2 bases from J, with 17 bases in between. This CDR3 comprises 16 residues. From germline, CDR1 is SGHKS and CDR2 YYEKEE (reference sequence). In nucleotides, the CDR3 is TGTGCCAGCAGCAATGCGGTAGCGGCCCCCACAGATACGCAGTATTTT. This translates into CASSNAVAAPTDTQYF.

The chain is built from TRBV20-1 and TRBJ2-7; D call uncertain. Germline V gene data show CDR1 as DFQATT and CDR2 as SNEGSKA (reference sequence). V was trimmed by 1 base and J by 0 bases, leaving 7 bases between them. The CDR3 covers 13 residues. The DNA of the CDR3 is TGCAGTGCTAGAGGCGCCGTCTCCTACGAGCAGTACTTC. Protein sequence: CSARGAVSYEQYF.

The sample holds a few counts of this clonotype. J is TRBJ2-3 and V is TRBV15; no clear D. There are 14 residues in the CDR3. Trimming took off 1 base at V and 6 bases at J, with 11 bases between the two ends. In germline, CDR1 is LNHNV, CDR2 YYDKDF (reference sequence). The DNA for the CDR3 is TGTGCCACCAGCAGAGCTTATCTAAGGGATACGCAGTATTTT. This codes for CATSRAYLRDTQYF.

This clonotype occurred a few times. The V gene is TRBV20-1, the J gene TRBJ2-2, with D unresolved. CDR1 is DFQATT, CDR2 SNEGSKA, per germline (reference sequence). This CDR3 region has 15 residues. Trimming removed 3 bases at V and 0 bases at J, with 11 bases between. This CDR3 reads CSARQANANTGELFF. The CDR3 DNA is TGCAGTGCTAGGCAGGCAAACGCGAACACCGGGGAGCTGTTTTTT.

This sequence joins TRBV3-1 and TRBJ2-3; the match to TRBD2 covers 10 bases. This CDR3 is 16 amino acids long. V shed 0 bases, J shed 6 bases, and the junction held 6 bases outside the gene matches. The germline CDR1 and CDR2 sequences are LGHDT and YNNKEL (reference sequence). The CDR3: CASSQELAGGEDTQYF. In nucleotides, the CDR3 is TGTGCCAGCAGCCAAGAATTAGCGGGGGGAGAGGATACGCAGTATTTT.

This chain connects TRBV6-4 to TRBJ2-3, with 8 bases that match TRBD2. Germline V lookup: CDR1 MRHNA, CDR2 SNTAGT. V was pared by 3 bases and J by 5 bases, with 1 base of the junction left unmatched. The CDR3 spans 13 residues. The CDR3 DNA sequence: TGTGCCAGCAGTGAGACTAGCGAAGATACGCAGTATTTT. Its translation is CASSETSEDTQYF.

The genes are TRBV6-2 or TRBV6-3 and TRBJ2-6, with 8 bases lining up with TRBD1. After removal of 8 bases from V and 0 bases from J, the junction contained 21 bases not matched to a gene. The CDR3 runs 21 residues. The germline V gene has CDR1 MNHEY and CDR2 SVGEGT. The CDR3 spells CASDKPPGPGQGFSGANVLTF. As DNA, the CDR3 is TGTGCCAGCGACAAACCTCCCGGTCCAGGACAGGGCTTCTCTGGGGCCAACGTCCTGACTTTC.

The chain has TRBV5-1 and TRBJ2-2; TRBD2 agrees at 7 bases. The CDR3 is made up of 17 amino acids. With 0 bases clipped from V and 2 bases from J, the junction kept 7 bases outside the gene matches. Germline lookup yields CDR1 SGHRS and CDR2 YFSETQ. The DNA of the CDR3 is TGCGCCAGCAGCTTGGGAGGACTAGACCCTAACACCGGGGAGCTGTTTTTT. Translating it yields CASSLGGLDPNTGELFF.

The CDR3 reads CASSHLDSPWETQYF. The DNA of the CDR3 is TGCGCCAGCAGCCATTTGGACAGCCCGTGGGAGACCCAGTACTTC. The chain employs TRBV4-1 and TRBJ2-5; D is perhaps TRBD1 (6 bases). Trimming cost V 3 bases and J 5 bases, with 16 bases left between them. CDR1 and CDR2 (germline): MGHRA, YSYEKL. CDR3 length equals 15 residues.

J is TRBJ2-2 and V is TRBV15, with D perhaps TRBD1 (5 bases). Trimming removed 7 bases at V and 0 bases at J, with 12 bases between. The CDR3 length is 15 residues. Germline-derived CDR1 and CDR2 are LNHNV and YYDKDF (reference sequence). The CDR3 reads CATNWAGTNTGELFF. CDR3 sequence (DNA): TGTGCCACCAACTGGGCAGGGACGAACACCGGGGAGCTGTTTTTT.

The chain combines TRBV7-9 with TRBJ2-7; perhaps TRBD1 as D (6 bases). Per germline, CDR1 SEHNR and CDR2 FQNEAQ (reference sequence). Trimming removed 5 bases at V and 2 bases at J, with 19 bases between. The CDR3 spans 16 residues. The CDR3 region is CASSPRGGRGTYEQYF. Written as DNA, the CDR3 is TGTGCCAGCAGCCCAAGGGGTGGCAGGGGAACCTACGAGCAGTACTTC. The full variable domain, completed using reference TRBV7-9 and TRBJ2-7, is DTGVSQNPRHKITKRGQNVTFRCDPISEHNRLYWYRQTLGQGPEFLTYFQNEAQLEKSRLLSDRFSAERPKGSFSTLEIQRTEQGDSAMYLCASSPRGGRGTYEQYFGPGTRLTVT.

This clonotype was counted many times. CDR3 sequence reads: CSARTGDVGELFF. The CDR3 nucleotides read TGCAGTGCCCGGACAGGGGATGTCGGGGAGCTGTTTTTT. The V gene is TRBV20-1, the J gene TRBJ2-2, with 9 bases that match TRBD1. The germline V gene encodes CDR1 DFQATT and CDR2 SNEGSKA (reference sequence). The CDR3 runs 13 residues. With V trimmed by 6 bases and J by 7 bases, 6 bases remained unmatched.

As concerns this clonotype: This CDR3 fails to terminate in the conserved phenylalanine or tryptophan, so it likely reflects a read error. This chain connects TRBV20-1 to TRBJ1-1; D is undetermined. CDR3 length: 12 residues. Trimming took off 3 bases at V and 3 bases at J, with 8 bases between the two ends. Per the germline V gene, CDR1 is DFQATT and CDR2 is SNEGSKA (reference sequence). The CDR3 is CSARGSDTEAFV. The DNA of the CDR3 is TGCAGTGCTAGGGGGTCGGACACTGAAGCTTTCGTT.

The J gene is TRBJ2-2, the V gene TRBV6-1; perhaps D is TRBD1 or TRBD2 (6 bases each). Trimming took 7 bases from V and 6 from J, leaving 12 bases between them. From germline, CDR1 is MNHNS and CDR2 SASEGT. The CDR3 has 13 amino acids. The CDR3 DNA reads TGTGCCAGCACGGGGGCCCTCCCCGGGGAGCTGTTTTTT. Its translation is CASTGALPGELFF.

This clonotype was picked up a small number of times. The chain links TRBV2 to TRBJ2-5; possibly TRBD1 or TRBD2 for D (5 bases each). The V end was cut by 5 bases, the J end by 0 bases, with 19 bases between. CDR1 SNHLY and CDR2 FYNNEI come from the germline V gene. CDR3 length: 17 residues. The CDR3 spells CASSTRDPHPYQETQYF. CDR3 coding DNA: TGTGCCAGCAGTACCCGGGACCCACATCCGTACCAAGAGACCCAGTACTTC.

This sequence joins TRBV12-3 or TRBV12-4 and TRBJ2-2; TRBD2 matches 8 bases. The CDR3 loop spans 14 amino acids. V dropped 6 bases and J dropped 7; count of bases not matched to a gene: 7. The chain's CDR3 is CASRFSGMGGELFF. CDR3 sequence (DNA): TGTGCCAGCAGATTTAGCGGGATGGGCGGGGAGCTGTTTTTT.

This chain connects TRBV7-8 to TRBJ2-1; 11 nucleotides agree with TRBD2. CDR1 and CDR2 (germline): SGHVS, FQNEAQ. The CDR3 covers 15 residues. The V segment lost 7 bases and the J segment 2 bases; nucleotides outside the gene matches: 4. CDR3 loop: CASTLAGGTYNEQFF. The CDR3 bases are TGTGCCAGCACGCTAGCGGGAGGAACCTACAATGAGCAGTTCTTC.